This entry lists 15 T cell receptor beta chains sequenced from one sample in a study of T cell repertoires in cytomegalovirus infection. One entry per CDR3 protein, called by TCRdb with MiXCR from the reads. Here the sample spans roughly 990,000 distinct CDR3 sequences, around a third being singletons. Which antigens these TCRs recognize remains unknown. The specimen was cultured CD8+ T cells from PBMCs, collected from culture after CMV antigen stimulation. The receptors were sampled from a human donor in good health (CMV status not recorded). Some clones in this sample may be carry-over from other donors' samples.

The chain couples TRBV6-2 or TRBV6-3 to TRBJ1-1; D unclear. The germline CDR1 and CDR2 sequences are MNHEY and SVGEGT. V lost 8 bases and J lost 4, with 14 bases in between. This CDR3 contains 13 residues. In nucleotides, the CDR3 is TGTGCCAGCCGTGGTTTCGGGATCACTGAAGCTTTCTTT. Its protein product is CASRGFGITEAFF.

The chain joins TRBV7-9 to TRBJ1-6, with 10 nucleotides matching TRBD1. Trimming at V came to 5 bases and at J to 10 bases, leaving 11 bases not matched to a gene. The CDR3 has 16 residues. CDR1 and CDR2 from the germline V gene are SEHNR and FQNEAQ (reference sequence). CDR3 bases: TGTGCCAGCAGCCCCCCGGGACAGGGGTTGTCCTCACCCCTCCACTTT. Translated: CASSPPGQGLSSPLHF. Full variable domain (missing parts from reference TRBV7-9 and TRBJ1-6): DTGVSQNPRHKITKRGQNVTFRCDPISEHNRLYWYRQTLGQGPEFLTYFQNEAQLEKSRLLSDRFSAERPKGSFSTLEIQRTEQGDSAMYLCASSPPGQGLSSPLHFGNGTRLTVT.

The chain has TRBV7-2 and TRBJ1-2; possibly TRBD1 for D (6 bases). Trimming removed 1 base from V and 8 bases from J, with 17 bases in between. CDR1 is SGHTA and CDR2 is FQGNSA in the germline V gene. The CDR3 sequence is 15 residues long. The CDR3 DNA is TGTGCCAGCAGCTTAGTTGGGAACAGGGATCCGGGCTACACCTTC. It specifies CASSLVGNRDPGYTF.

This clonotype was detected a few times. The CDR3 DNA sequence: TGTGCCAGCAGTGATGCCGCGACAGGGTCATTTCGGACCTATAATTCACCCCTCCACTTT. As protein: CASSDAATGSFRTYNSPLHF. The chain employs TRBV6-1 and TRBJ1-6; 7 bases map to TRBD1. The germline V gene encodes CDR1 MNHNS and CDR2 SASEGT. V dropped 3 bases and J dropped 2; count of bases not matched to a gene: 16. The CDR3 extends over 20 amino acids.

This chain's CDR3 is CASSSGDSYQPQHF. DNA for the CDR3: TGTGCCAGCAGCAGCGGGGACAGTTATCAGCCCCAGCATTTT. The rearrangement joins TRBV7-9 to TRBJ1-5; TRBD1 matches at 7 bases. Looked up from germline, CDR1 is SEHNR and CDR2 is FQNEAQ (reference sequence). With 5 bases clipped from V and 5 bases from J, the junction kept 6 bases outside the gene matches. The CDR3 sequence is 14 residues long.

The J gene is TRBJ2-1, the V gene TRBV2; a possible D gene is TRBD1 (6 bases). This CDR3 is built from 14 residues. CDR1 is SNHLY, CDR2 FYNNEI, per germline. V gave up 7 bases and J gave up 2 bases, with 12 bases separating them. CDR3 sequence reads: CASTGTQTYNEQFF. Here the CDR3 DNA reads TGTGCCAGCACCGGGACACAAACCTACAATGAGCAGTTCTTC.

V usage is TRBV5-5 and J usage is TRBJ2-1, with 14 positions matching TRBD2. The CDR3 loop spans 18 amino acids. Per germline, CDR1 SGHKS and CDR2 YYEKEE (reference sequence). Trimming removed 2 bases from V and 4 bases from J; junction bases left unmatched: 8. CDR3 coding DNA: TGTGCCAGCAGCTTAAGAACTGGACTAGCGGGGGGATACAATGAGCAGTTCTTC. Encoded protein: CASSLRTGLAGGYNEQFF.

This clonotype was detected a few times. J is TRBJ1-5 and V is TRBV27; a weak D match, TRBD1 (5 bases). CDR1 is MNHEY and CDR2 is SMNVEV in the germline V gene (reference sequence). The length of the CDR3 is 13 residues. The ends were cut back, 4 bases at V and 7 bases at J, with 11 bases in the middle. CDR3 protein: CASSSGAGQPQHF. CDR3 coding DNA: TGTGCCAGCAGTTCCGGGGCGGGACAGCCCCAGCATTTT.

The rearrangement uses TRBV12-3 or TRBV12-4 and TRBJ1-4; the D is unclear. The germline V and J ends were trimmed by 2 bases and 6 bases, with 28 bases remaining between them. The CDR3 is made up of 20 amino acids. DNA of the CDR3: TGTGCCAGCAGTTTAAGCCCCCTAAAGGGATCTTTTTCAGGATATGAAAAACTGTTTTTT. It translates to CASSLSPLKGSFSGYEKLFF.

There are a few counts of this clonotype. J is TRBJ1-5 and V is TRBV24-1; D gene unclear. The germline V and J ends were trimmed by 6 bases and 0 bases, with 8 bases remaining between them. Germline CDR1 KGHDR, CDR2 SFDVKD. CDR3 length: 14 residues. The CDR3 here is CATSPRNSNQPQHF. The DNA of the CDR3 is TGTGCCACCAGTCCGAGGAATAGCAATCAGCCCCAGCATTTT.

V is TRBV6-2 or TRBV6-3 and J is TRBJ1-1; no clear D. Trimming removed 7 bases from V and 6 bases from J, with 21 bases in between. This CDR3 contains 15 residues. CDR1 is MNHEY and CDR2 is SVGEGT in the germline V gene. CDR3 DNA sequence: TGTGCCAGCAATAAGGTCTACCCGAGAGGAGCTGAAGCTTTCTTT. Translated: CASNKVYPRGAEAFF.

This clonotype was seen a handful of times. V and J are TRBV7-9 and TRBJ2-7; TRBD2 agrees at 9 bases. The trim removed 2 bases at V and 5 bases at J, leaving 1 base unmatched. The CDR3 is 13 amino acids. CDR1 and CDR2 (germline): SEHNR, FQNEAQ (reference sequence). This chain's CDR3 is CASSLSSGDEQYV. CDR3 in DNA: TGTGCCAGCAGCTTATCTAGCGGGGACGAGCAGTACGTC.

V is TRBV7-9 and J is TRBJ1-1; D may be TRBD1 (5 bases). Germline CDR1 and CDR2: SEHNR and FQNEAQ (reference sequence). Trimming removed 3 bases at V and 7 bases at J, with 12 bases between. The CDR3 spans 13 residues. The chain's CDR3 is CASSFQGNYEAFF. CDR3 DNA: TGTGCCAGCAGCTTCCAGGGCAACTATGAAGCTTTCTTT. Full variable domain (missing parts from reference TRBV7-9 and TRBJ1-1): DTGVSQNPRHKITKRGQNVTFRCDPISEHNRLYWYRQTLGQGPEFLTYFQNEAQLEKSRLLSDRFSAERPKGSFSTLEIQRTEQGDSAMYLCASSFQGNYEAFFGQGTRLTVV.

This clonotype came up a few times. The rearrangement links TRBV4-1 to TRBJ2-5; 7 nucleotides align to TRBD1. The J segment lost 3 bases and the V segment lost 0 bases, leaving 4 bases of the junction unmatched. This CDR3 region has 15 residues. Germline V gene lookup returns CDR1 MGHRA and CDR2 YSYEKL. The CDR3 coding sequence is TGCGCCAGCAGCCAAGAAGAGGGGGCGGAAGAGACCCAGTACTTC. Translating it yields CASSQEEGAEETQYF.

Of note for this clonotype: Germline and junction disagree at one end, which may indicate a read error. The CDR3 loop reads CASCEPGTGNETPYNEQFF. DNA for the CDR3: TGCGCCAGCTGTGAACCCGGGACAGGGAACGAGACCCCCTACAATGAGCAGTTCTTC. The J gene is TRBJ2-1, the V gene TRBV10-2, with 9 bases that match TRBD1. This CDR3 is 19 amino acids long. CDR1 WSHSY and CDR2 SAAADI come from the germline V gene.